This TCR beta chain was sequenced for a study of blood T cell repertoires in COVID-19. About the research overall: Both acute and convalescent COVID-19 samples were obtained from the United States, Italy and Spain. Nucleic acid was either cDNA or gDNA, and it came from T cells, B-cell-depleted T cells, or PBMCs.

In the authors' methods: Estimated nucleated cell counts came from reference gene primer amplification. Some clones are missing from TCRdb's copy, which holds only in-frame ones; the method was immunoSEQ multiplex PCR. V and J calls and clone size follow that table, whereas D and trimming were derived from the DNA. The table includes a few hundred thousand clones, 85% detected once. CDR3 size: 15 residues. J was trimmed by 4 bases and V by 3 bases; bases with no gene match: 3. Germline V lookup: CDR1 KGHDR, CDR2 SFDVKD. This rearrangement joins TRBV24-1 to TRBJ1-1; 11 bases are shared with TRBD1. The source material was peripheral blood. The receptor was derived from a woman under 30 with acute or convalescent COVID-19. The CDR3 spells CATSDSGTGGTEAFF. The CDR3 DNA reads as TGTGCCACCAGTGATAGTGGGACAGGGGGCACTGAAGCTTTCTTT.